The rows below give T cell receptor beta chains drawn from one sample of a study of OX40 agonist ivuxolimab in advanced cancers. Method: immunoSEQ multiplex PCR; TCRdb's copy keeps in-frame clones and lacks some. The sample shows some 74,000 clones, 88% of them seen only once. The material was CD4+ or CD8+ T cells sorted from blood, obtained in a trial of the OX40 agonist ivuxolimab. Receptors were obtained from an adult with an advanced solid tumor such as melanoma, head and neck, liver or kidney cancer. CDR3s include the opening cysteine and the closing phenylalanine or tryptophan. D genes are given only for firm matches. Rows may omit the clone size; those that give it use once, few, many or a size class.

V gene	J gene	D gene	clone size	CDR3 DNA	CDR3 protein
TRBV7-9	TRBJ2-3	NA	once	TGTGCCAGCAGCTTAGCGCTAGTCGGGACAGATACGCAGTATTTT	CASSLALVGTDTQYF
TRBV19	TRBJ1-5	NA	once	TGTGCCAGTAGTCATCAGGGCCCTCAGCCCCAGCATTTT	CASSHQGPQPQHF
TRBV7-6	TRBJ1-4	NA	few	TGTGCCAGCAGCCCAGGAATGAGGGGGGCTGAAAAACTGTTTTTT	CASSPGMRGAEKLFF
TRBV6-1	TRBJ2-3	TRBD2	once	TGTGCCAGCAGTGGAAATAGCGGGGGGGAGGGAAATACGCAGTATTTT	CASSGNSGGEGNTQYF
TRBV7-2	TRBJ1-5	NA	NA	TGTGCCAGCAGCTTAAATGGGGATCTTCCCCAGCATTTT	CASSLNGDLPQHF
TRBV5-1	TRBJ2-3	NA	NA	TGCGCCAGCAGCTGGAACTCGGGGGGCCGGGGCACAGATACGCAGTATTTT	CASSWNSGGRGTDTQYF
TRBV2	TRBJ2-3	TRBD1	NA	TGTGCCAGCAGATGGGGGACAGGGCGGTCGCCTGCAGATACGCAGTATTTT	CASRWGTGRSPADTQYF
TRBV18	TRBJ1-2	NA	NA	TGTGCCAGCTCACCAAACGGACAGAGCCGCTATGGCTACACCTTC	CASSPNGQSRYGYTF
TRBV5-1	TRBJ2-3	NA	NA	TGCGCCAGCAGCTCAGGGTTTCCTAGCACAGATACGCAGTATTTT	CASSSGFPSTDTQYF
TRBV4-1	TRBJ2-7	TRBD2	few	TGCGCCAGCAGCCAAGATCTAGCGGGCATATACGAGCAGTACTTC	CASSQDLAGIYEQYF
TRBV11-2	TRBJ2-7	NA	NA	TGTGCCAGCAGCCAAGAGCGGGTCCCAGGGTACGAGCAGTACTTC	CASSQERVPGYEQYF
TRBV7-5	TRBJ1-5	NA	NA	TGTGTCAGAAGCTTAAAAGGGAACCATCAGCCCCAGCATTTT	CVRSLKGNHQPQHF
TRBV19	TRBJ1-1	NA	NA	TGTGCCAGTAGGGGCGGGGGACCTGAAGCTTTCTTT	CASRGGGPEAFF
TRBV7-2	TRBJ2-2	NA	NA	TGTGCGGCTACTGGACAGACGAACACCGGGGAGCTGTTTTTT	CAATGQTNTGELFF
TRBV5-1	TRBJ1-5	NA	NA	TGCGCCAGCAGCTCACACCCCGGACAGCCCCAGCATTTT	CASSSHPGQPQHF
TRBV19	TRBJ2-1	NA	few	TGTGCCAGTAGCGCAAGGAGAATACACAATGAGCAGTTCTTC	CASSARRIHNEQFF
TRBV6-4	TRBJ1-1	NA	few	TGTGCCAGCAGTGACCCCAGCTTAAGAGGGTACCCTAACACTGAAGCTTTCTTT	CASSDPSLRGYPNTEAFF
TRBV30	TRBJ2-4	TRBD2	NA	TGTGCCTGGAGTGGGCCCCAGCAGCGGGGGAAAAACATTCAGTACTTC	CAWSGPQQRGKNIQYF
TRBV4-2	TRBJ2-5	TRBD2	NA	TGTGCCAGCAGCCAAGGGGCCGGGACTAGCGGGAGTGAGACCCAGTACTTC	CASSQGAGTSGSETQYF
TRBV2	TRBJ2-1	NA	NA	TGTGCCAGCAGTGTGATGGGGGTAAGCAATGAGCAGTTCTTC	CASSVMGVSNEQFF
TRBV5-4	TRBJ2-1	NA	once	TGTGCCAGCAGCCCATTACGAGGCGAGTACAATGAGCAGTTCTTC	CASSPLRGEYNEQFF
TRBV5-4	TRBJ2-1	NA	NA	TGTGCCAGCAGCTCCGGACTAGGGGGGAGTGAGCAGTTCTTC	CASSSGLGGSEQFF
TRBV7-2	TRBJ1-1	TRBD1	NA	TGTGCCAGCAGCTTAGGGACAGGGCTGAACACTGAAGCTTTCTTT	CASSLGTGLNTEAFF
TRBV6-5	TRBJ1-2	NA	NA	TGTGCCAGCAGTCAGGACAGTAACTATGGCTACACCTTC	CASSQDSNYGYTF
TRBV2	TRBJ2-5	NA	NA	TGTGCCAGCACCTTAAGAGAGACCCAGTACTTC	CASTLRETQYF
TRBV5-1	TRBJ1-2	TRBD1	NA	TGCGCCAGCAGCCCCCGGACAGGCCCCTATGGCTACACCTTC	CASSPRTGPYGYTF
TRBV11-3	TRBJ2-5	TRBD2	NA	TGTGCCAGCAGCTCCATTAGCGGGAGTCAAGAGACCCAGTACTTC	CASSSISGSQETQYF
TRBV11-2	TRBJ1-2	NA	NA	TGTGCCAGCAGTAAGGGCTTCGGCTATGGCTACACCTTC	CASSKGFGYGYTF
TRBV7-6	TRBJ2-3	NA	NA	TGTGCCAGCAGCCCAACTAGTCCCGTTAGCACAGATACGCAGTATTTT	CASSPTSPVSTDTQYF
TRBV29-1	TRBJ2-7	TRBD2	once	TGCAGCGTCACGACTAGCGGGCTCTACGAGCAGTACTTC	CSVTTSGLYEQYF
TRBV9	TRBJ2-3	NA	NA	TGTGCCAGCAGCGTTGCCGCAGGGTCTCTTGGCACAGATACGCAGTATTTT	CASSVAAGSLGTDTQYF
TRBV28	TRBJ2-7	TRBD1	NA	TGTGCCAGCAGCCCGCGACAGGGAAGGTACGAGCAGTACTTC	CASSPRQGRYEQYF
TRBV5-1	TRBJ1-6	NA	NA	TGCGCCAGCAGCCCGACAGCGGGACGGAATTCACCCCTCCACTTT	CASSPTAGRNSPLHF
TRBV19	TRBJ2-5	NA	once	TGTGCCAGTAGTATAGGAGAGGGCGGGGCAGAGACCCAGTACTTC	CASSIGEGGAETQYF
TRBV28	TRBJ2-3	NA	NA	TGTGCCAGCACCCCGGGGCCCGCAGATACGCAGTATTTT	CASTPGPADTQYF